This T cell receptor (beta chain) was retrieved from a study of blood T cell repertoires in COVID-19. Produced via immunoSEQ multiplex PCR; TCRdb's table is partial and in-frame only. The table records 250,000 to 300,000 clones, nearly 90% of them present only once. V lost 0 bases to trimming and J lost 4 bases, with 9 bases between them. This CDR3 contains 14 residues. The germline V gene encodes CDR1 LNHDA and CDR2 SQIVND (reference sequence). The sequencing sample was made of peripheral blood. The clonotype comes from a woman aged 40 to 50 who had recovered from COVID-19. V usage is TRBV19 and J usage is TRBJ1-1; D gene ambiguous. CDR3 coding DNA: TGTGCCAGTAGTATAGAGGGCAAAACCACTGAAGCTTTCTTT. This encodes CASSIEGKTTEAFF.